What follows is one T cell receptor beta chain and its context. Its antigen is not identified. immunoSEQ v3.0 was run at survey level. Profiled with immunoSEQ multiplex PCR; TCRdb holds only in-frame clones, not every one. This table has approximately 15,000 clones, 90% to 95% appearing once. This CDR3 has 14 residues. Germline V CDR1 and CDR2: LGHNA, YSLEER. V trimming: 4 bases; J trimming: 6 bases; junction bases outside the gene matches: 8. This sample is part of a study of long-term antiretroviral therapy in people with HIV. Findings and caveats of the study: Diversity rose after ART but stayed below transplant donor controls. Comparison with controls showed narrower CDR3 length ranges in HIV repertoires.

Cryopreserved PBMC numbered about 1-10 million per sample before DNA extraction. Sample: unsorted PBMCs, taken 0.3 years after starting antiretroviral therapy. The chain links TRBV4-3 to TRBJ1-2; 7 positions agree with TRBD1. The receptor comes from a man in his sixties with HIV. For the CDR3, the DNA is TGCGCCAGCAGCCTTAACAGGGGTTTTGATGGCTACACCTTC. Its translation: CASSLNRGFDGYTF.